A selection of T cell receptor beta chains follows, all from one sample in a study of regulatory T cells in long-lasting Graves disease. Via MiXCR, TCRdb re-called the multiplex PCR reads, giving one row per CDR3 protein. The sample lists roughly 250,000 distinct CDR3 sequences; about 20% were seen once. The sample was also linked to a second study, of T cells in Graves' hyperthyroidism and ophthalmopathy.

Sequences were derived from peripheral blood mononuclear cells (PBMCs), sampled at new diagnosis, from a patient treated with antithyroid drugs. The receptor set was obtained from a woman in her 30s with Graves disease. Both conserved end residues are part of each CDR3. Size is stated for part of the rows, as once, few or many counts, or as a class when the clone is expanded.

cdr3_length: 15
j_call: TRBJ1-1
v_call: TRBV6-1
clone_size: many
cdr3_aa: CASSKRDRLNTEAFF

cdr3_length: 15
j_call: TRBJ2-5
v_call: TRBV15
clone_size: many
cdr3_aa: CATSEPGVGGETQYF

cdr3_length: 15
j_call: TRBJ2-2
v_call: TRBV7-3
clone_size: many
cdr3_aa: CASSLSGGHTGELFF

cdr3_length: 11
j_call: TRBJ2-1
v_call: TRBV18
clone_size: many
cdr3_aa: CASSPSDEQFF

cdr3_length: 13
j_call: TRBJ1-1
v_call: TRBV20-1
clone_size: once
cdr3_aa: CSASRDRDTEAFF

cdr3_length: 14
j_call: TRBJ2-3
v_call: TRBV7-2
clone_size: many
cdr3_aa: CASSAGGGPDTQYF

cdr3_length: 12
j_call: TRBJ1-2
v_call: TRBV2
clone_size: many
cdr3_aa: CASTRADYGYTF

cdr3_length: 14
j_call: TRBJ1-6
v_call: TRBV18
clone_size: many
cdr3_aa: CASSPSRYNSPLHF

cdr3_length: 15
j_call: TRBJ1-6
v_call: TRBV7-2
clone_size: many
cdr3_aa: CASSSETGLRSPLHF

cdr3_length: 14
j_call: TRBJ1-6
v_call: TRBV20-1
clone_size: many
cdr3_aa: CSARGRTGDSPLHF

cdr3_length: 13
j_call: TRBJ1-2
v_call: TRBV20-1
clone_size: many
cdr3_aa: CSAWDRRESGYTF

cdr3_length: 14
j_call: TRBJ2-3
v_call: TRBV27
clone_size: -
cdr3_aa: CASSLTRGRNTQYF

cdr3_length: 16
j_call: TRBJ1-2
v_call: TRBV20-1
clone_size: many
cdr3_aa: CSARDIMAGTTYGYTF

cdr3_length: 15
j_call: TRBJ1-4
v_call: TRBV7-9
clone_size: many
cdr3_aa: CASSWRSATNEKLFF

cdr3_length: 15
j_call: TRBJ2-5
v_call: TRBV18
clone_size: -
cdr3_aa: CASSPPGRRGETQYF

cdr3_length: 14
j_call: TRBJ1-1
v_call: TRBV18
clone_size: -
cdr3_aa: CASSPGGHGTEAFF

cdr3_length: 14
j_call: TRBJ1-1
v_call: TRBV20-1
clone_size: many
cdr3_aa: CSAQREGEGTEAFF

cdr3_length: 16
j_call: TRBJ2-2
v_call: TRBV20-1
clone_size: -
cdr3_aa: CSAKSGTGEGTGELFF

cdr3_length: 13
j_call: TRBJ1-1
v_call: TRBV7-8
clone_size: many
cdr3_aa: CASSSPGGLEAFF

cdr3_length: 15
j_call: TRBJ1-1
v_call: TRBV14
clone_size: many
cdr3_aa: CASSQGPVGSTEAFF

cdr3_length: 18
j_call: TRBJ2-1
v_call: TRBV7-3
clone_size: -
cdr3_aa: CASSLMGQAGAVYNEQFF

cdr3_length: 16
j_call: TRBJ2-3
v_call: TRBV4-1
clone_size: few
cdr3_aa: CASSQDKWGVTDTQYF

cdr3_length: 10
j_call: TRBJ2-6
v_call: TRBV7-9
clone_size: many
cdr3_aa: CASTAEVLTF

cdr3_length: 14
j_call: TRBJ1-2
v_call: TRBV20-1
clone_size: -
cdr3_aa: CSATGTGDLYGYTF

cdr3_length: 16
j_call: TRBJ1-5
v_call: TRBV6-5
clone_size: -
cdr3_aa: CASSYSIVRSNQPQHF

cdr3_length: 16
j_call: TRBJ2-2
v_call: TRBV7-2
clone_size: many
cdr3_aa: CASSFISSGGAGELFF

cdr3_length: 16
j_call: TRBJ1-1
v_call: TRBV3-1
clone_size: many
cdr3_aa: CASSQRMISMNTEAFF

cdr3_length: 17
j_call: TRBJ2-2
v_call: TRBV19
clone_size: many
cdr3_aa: CASSMALGKINTGELFF

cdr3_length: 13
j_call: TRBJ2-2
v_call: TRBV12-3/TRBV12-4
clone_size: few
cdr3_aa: CASSLGDTGELFF